The 5 T cell receptor beta chains below come from one sample, sequenced in a study of beta chain features in type 1 diabetes. Study-wide findings and caveats: Moderately but significantly shorter TCRB CDR3s were found in Type 1 diabetes patients in all four CD4+ subsets.

Investigators reverse transcribed all isolated RNA, so they sequenced expressed TCRB transcripts. Clones were sequenced by immunoSEQ multiplex PCR, and TCRdb holds only the in-frame ones, with some missing. Of 500,000 to 850,000 clones listed, 11% to 15% are singletons. No antigen has been identified for these receptors. The sequenced sample consisted of naive CD4+ T cells from blood. All receptors come from a man aged 18 to 30 with type 1 diabetes.

The CDR3 protein is CASSESGPGNTEAFF. In nucleotides, the CDR3 is TGTGCCAGCAGCGAGTCGGGGCCTGGTAACACTGAAGCTTTCTTT. V is TRBV25-1 and J is TRBJ1-1, with a tentative D call TRBD1 (5 bases). Trimming removed 6 bases at V and 2 bases at J, with 16 bases between. CDR1 and CDR2 from the germline V gene are MGHDK and SYGVNS. The CDR3 consists of 15 residues.

The J gene is TRBJ1-6, the V gene TRBV2; the match to TRBD1 covers 10 bases. CDR1 and CDR2 (germline): SNHLY, FYNNEI. This CDR3 has 15 residues. Unmatched junction bases numbered 5, after V lost 6 bases and J lost 6 bases. DNA of the CDR3: TGTGCCAGCAGGGGACAGGGGATAGGTAATTCACCCCTCCACTTT. Protein sequence: CASRGQGIGNSPLHF.

The rearrangement links TRBV2 to TRBJ2-5; 12 bases line up with TRBD2. The germline V gene encodes CDR1 SNHLY and CDR2 FYNNEI. The ends lost 3 bases at V and 5 bases at J; junction bases unmatched: 4. The CDR3 length is 15 residues. CDR3: CASSEGLAGVETQYF. The CDR3 DNA is TGTGCCAGCAGTGAGGGACTAGCGGGTGTGGAGACCCAGTACTTC.

The chain is built from TRBV11-2 and TRBJ1-1; D is perhaps TRBD1 (5 bases). Germline CDR1 SGHAT, CDR2 FQNNGV. This CDR3 comprises 16 residues. The V gene lost 2 bases and the J gene lost 5 bases, with 18 bases spanning the gap. In nucleotides, the CDR3 is TGTGCCAGCAGCTTAAAGGGGACTCAAGGCGGGACTGAAGCTTTCTTT. Amino acid sequence: CASSLKGTQGGTEAFF.

This clone was recorded a few times. The genes are TRBV7-2 and TRBJ2-1; no clear D gene. This CDR3 is built from 13 residues. Trimming cost V 1 base and J 7 bases, with 8 bases left between them. Looked up from germline, CDR1 is SGHTA and CDR2 is FQGNSA. The CDR3 nucleotides are TGTGCCAGCAGCTTAGAGATTGGAAATGAGCAGTTCTTC. Translated, it gives CASSLEIGNEQFF.